What follows is one TCR beta chain and its context. Its binding antigen is unknown. Base quality data are lacking; no much larger clone is found one base away. These data belong to a study of blood T cell repertoires in COVID-19 (dated by TCRdb to 2018 to 2020). With regard to the full study: The collaborator samples originated in the United States, Italy and Spain and spanned the acute and convalescent phases of COVID-19. The material from the prospective study consisted of cDNA or gDNA derived from T cells, B-cell-depleted T cells, or PBMCs. Subjects who had been exposed to COVID-19, were actively infected with it, or had recovered from it provided the deeply sampled blood TCRbeta repertoires that made up the dataset. The repertoires were made available in a free public database intended to serve as a resource for research on the immune response to SARS-CoV-2. Samples were obtained from the ongoing ImmuneRACE study (first 160 participants) and from 950 to 1,500 subjects provided by 6 global collaborators. The sample metadata nearly always contained a de-identified subject ID, COVID-19 status, age in years and sex. HLA class I and class II types, where available, came from metadata supplied by the sample provider rather than from assay-based typing. Study-wide conclusions, independent of this receptor: The amount of clinical and demographic metadata varied by source and participant and was provided uncurated.

The CDR1 and CDR2 encoded by the germline V gene are SGHTA and FQGTGA. V is reduced by 5 bases and J by 6 bases, leaving a spacing of 21 bases between them. From the cysteine up to the phenylalanine, the CDR3 has a length of 16 residues. Here the CDR3 DNA is all that survives: 48 bases in frame from base 1. The immunoSEQ Assay, a bias-controlled multiplex PCR, was used to amplify TCRbeta CDR3 regions from genomic DNA. As for the authors' bioinformatics: The number of nucleated cells in each sample was estimated by amplification of reference gene primers within the assay. To quantify the absolute abundance of each unique TCRbeta CDR3 rearrangement, sequence reads were collapsed and filtered. For each sample, productive Simpson clonality was calculated by taking the square root of Simpson's diversity index across productive rearrangements. TCRdb mirrors the immuneACCESS table, restricted to in-frame sequences. Some clones are absent from its copies; in checked studies, under half trace to an unresolved V gene, and the reason for the others is unknown. V, J and clone size are taken as reported in that table, and D and trimming were inferred from the DNA itself. This sample is represented by some 250,000 clones; 85% to 90% of them were singletons. Jointly, the top ten make up roughly 8.6% of the sample.

Participants in the prospective study were aged roughly 18 to 90 years, lived in under 30 United States geographic areas, and enrolled through a virtual design. To assign participants to cohorts, the prospective study relied on clinical history that participants themselves reported in a screening survey and a study questionnaire. For ImmuneRACE Cohort 3, a participant was defined as recovered based on two consecutive negative NP/OP PCR tests, clearance by a healthcare professional, or resolution of symptoms. In the prospective study, mobile phlebotomists collected whole blood, serum and a nasopharyngeal or oropharyngeal swab from each participant. Prospective study participants could optionally give additional blood draws and questionnaires over an approximately two-month period. Blood samples from the prospective study were shipped frozen or at room temperature prior to DNA extraction.

The sequence links TRBV7-3 to TRBJ2-3, with TRBD2 tentatively as D gene (7 bases match). This clonotype originated in a man aged 35 to 55 who had recovered from COVID-19. Sequencing was done on a sample of PBMCs or T cells enriched from blood (not recorded which). The nucleotide sequence is given as TGTGCCAGCAGCCCGGGGGGCGGGAGTCGTGCGGATACGCAGTATTTT. Translated, this is CASSPGGGSRADTQYF.